This TCR beta chain comes out of a study of post-analysis software for immune sequencing data. Presence of unique molecular identifiers characterized the TCR beta cDNA libraries. MiXCR, applied by TCRdb to the PCR reads, yields one record per CDR3 protein. Of 600,000 to 700,000 distinct CDR3 sequences detected, roughly three fifths appear once; the ten largest clones hold 11%. About this clonotype itself: Its target is unknown.

Study-level results: Patients carried several TRBV segments more frequently than controls did, and TRBV5-6, TRBV5-1 and TRBV20-1 were among them.

In germline, CDR1 is SGHRS, CDR2 YFSETQ. The CDR3 has 14 residues. This TCR came from a girl aged 2-10 years with multiple sclerosis. Sequenced material: blood. This chain joins TRBV5-1 and TRBJ2-7, with 8 bases fitting TRBD1. The end of the DNA fits TRBJ2-5 better, so the J call may be wrong. CDR3 residues: CASRKTGAGETQYF. As DNA, the CDR3 is TGCGCCAGCCGGAAGACAGGGGCGGGAGAGACCCAGTACTTC.